This T cell receptor beta chain was sequenced for a study of T-cell reconstitution after alpha-beta-depleted transplantation in children. The table lists this clonotype with many counts. Germline values: CDR1 SGHTA, CDR2 FQGNSA. V was pared by 1 base and J by 4 bases, with 10 bases between. This CDR3 comprises 15 residues. A TCRbeta library incorporating unique molecular identifiers was prepared. Each CDR3 protein is one row after TCRdb ran MiXCR on the PCR reads. The data contain some 70,000 distinct CDR3 sequences, roughly 5% of them seen just once; the ten biggest clones take up approximately 20%. The origin of this receptor is a boy younger than two who had a stem cell transplant for acute myeloid leukemia, so the T cells may come from the graft donor. The V call is TRBV7-2, the J call TRBJ2-2, with D perhaps matching TRBD1 or TRBD2 (5 bases each). The sample in question was PBMCs, mostly from graft donor cells, obtained 180 days after TCRalphabeta/CD19-depleted stem cell transplant. The CDR3: CASSLVWGITGELFF. The CDR3 region has the DNA TGTGCCAGCAGCTTAGTTTGGGGGATCACCGGGGAGCTGTTTTTT.